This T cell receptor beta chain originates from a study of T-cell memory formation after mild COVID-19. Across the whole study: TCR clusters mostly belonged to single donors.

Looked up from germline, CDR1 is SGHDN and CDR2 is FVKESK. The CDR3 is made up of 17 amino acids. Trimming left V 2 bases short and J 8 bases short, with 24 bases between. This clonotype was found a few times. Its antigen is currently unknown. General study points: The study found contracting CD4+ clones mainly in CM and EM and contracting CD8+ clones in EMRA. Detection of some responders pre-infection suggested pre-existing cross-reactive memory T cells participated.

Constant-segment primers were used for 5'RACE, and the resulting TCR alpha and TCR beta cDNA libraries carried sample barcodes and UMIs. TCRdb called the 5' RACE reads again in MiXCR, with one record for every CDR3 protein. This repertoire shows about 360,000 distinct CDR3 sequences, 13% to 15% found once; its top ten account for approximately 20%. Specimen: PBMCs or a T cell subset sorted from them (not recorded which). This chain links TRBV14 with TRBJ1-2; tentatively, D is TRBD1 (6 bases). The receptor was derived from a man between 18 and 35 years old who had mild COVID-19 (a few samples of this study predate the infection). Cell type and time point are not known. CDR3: CASSQRGHLRNYGGYTF. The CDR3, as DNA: TGTGCCAGCAGCCAACGGGGACACCTTAGGAACTATGGCGGCTACACCTTC.